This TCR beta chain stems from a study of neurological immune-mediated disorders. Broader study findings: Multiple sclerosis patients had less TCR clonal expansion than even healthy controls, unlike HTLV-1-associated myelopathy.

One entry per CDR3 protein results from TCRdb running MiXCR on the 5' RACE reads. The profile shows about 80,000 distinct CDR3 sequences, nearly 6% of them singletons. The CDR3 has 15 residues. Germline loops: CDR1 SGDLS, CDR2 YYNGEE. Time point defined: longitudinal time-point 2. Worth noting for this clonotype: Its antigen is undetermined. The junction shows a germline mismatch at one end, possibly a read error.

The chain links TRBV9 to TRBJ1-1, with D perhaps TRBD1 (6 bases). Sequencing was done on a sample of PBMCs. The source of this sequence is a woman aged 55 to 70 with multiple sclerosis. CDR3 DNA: TGTGCCAGTAGCGCGGACAGTGTGATGAACACTGAAGCTTTCTTT. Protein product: CASSADSVMNTEAFF.